One T cell receptor beta chain is described in this entry. In the authors' methods: From reference gene primer amplification, estimates of nucleated cell counts were derived. The protocol was immunoSEQ multiplex PCR, while the TCRdb copy is restricted to in-frame clones and leaves out a portion. That table furnishes V, J and clone size, whereas the DNA furnished D and trimming. The sample shows hundreds of thousands of clones, approximately 86% of them seen only once. The data are from a study of blood T cell repertoires in COVID-19. About the study: Samples came from the United States, Italy and Spain, spanning acute and convalescent COVID-19. PBMCs, B-cell-depleted T cells, or T cells provided the cDNA or gDNA that made up the material.

CDR1 is MNHEY and CDR2 is SVGAGI in the germline V gene. CDR3 size: 14 residues. The V gene end was trimmed by 6 bases and the J gene end by 0 bases; junction bases not matched to a gene: 3. The J gene is TRBJ1-1, the V gene TRBV6-5, with TRBD1 identical over 8 bases. The sequence was obtained from a man between 70 and 80 years old with acute or convalescent COVID-19. Material: peripheral blood. CDR3 protein: CASRLDRVNTEAFF. The CDR3 nucleotides read TGTGCCAGCAGGCTGGACAGGGTGAACACTGAAGCTTTCTTT.